This TCR beta chain derives from a study of T cell repertoires in aging, cancer and after chemotherapy. A mixed TRB-A/B primer pool amplified rearranged TRB by multiplex touch-down PCR. TCRdb called the multiplex PCR reads again in MiXCR, with one record for every CDR3 protein. The data contain about 9,700 distinct CDR3 sequences, 25% to 40% of them singletons. TCR beta rearrangements were amplified from peripheral blood genomic DNA. Germline-derived CDR1 and CDR2 are LNHDA and SQIVND (reference sequence). This CDR3 contains 14 residues. V shed 7 bases, J shed 5 bases, and the junction held 10 bases outside the gene matches.

The sequenced material came from blood. The TCR comes from a human donor in good health. The chain couples TRBV19 to TRBJ1-2; 7 nucleotides line up with TRBD1. CDR3 amino acids: CASTDTDRRYGYTF. CDR3 bases: TGTGCCAGTACCGACACGGACAGGAGATATGGCTACACCTTC.